The source of this T cell receptor (delta chain) is a study of Vδ1+ human thymocytes. Findings and caveats of the study: TRG sequences recurred across donors, whereas TRD sequences stayed essentially private. Highly polyclonal TRG and TRD repertoires with Gaussian CDR3 length distributions appeared in thymus. Unlike peripheral blood Vdelta1+ controls, thymic delta-chain sequences included about 20% Vdelta2 and few Vdelta3.

Extracted RNA was reverse transcribed into cDNA. The CDR3 regions were amplified by multiplex PCR from V-gene primers to a constant-region primer. TCRdb fed the multiplex PCR reads to CATT. The sample lists around 24,000 delta-chain clones; 25% to 30% were seen once. From germline, CDR1 is TSWWSYY and CDR2 QGS. The CDR3 loop spans 21 amino acids. On this clone itself: Its specificity is unknown. One end of the junction is discordant with germline, which a read error may explain.

Alphabeta T cells were depleted, then CD3+ Vdelta1+ Vdelta2- thymocytes were FACS-sorted. Purity of the sorted Vdelta1+ thymocytes ranged from 98% to 99.6%. Source material: Vdelta1+ gamma-delta thymocytes from the thymus. Subset specified: FACS-sorted CD3+ TCRalphabeta- TCRVdelta1+ TCRVdelta2- thymocytes. The source of this sequence is a boy younger than two who had congenital heart surgery. The chain recombines TRDV1 with TRDJ1; TRDD1, TRDD2 or TRDD3 may be the D gene (5 bases each). CDR3 sequence (DNA): TGTGCTGTTGGGGAACTAAAAGGCCTACGGGGTGGAATAGGGTACACCGATAAACTCATCTTT. Translated: CAVGELKGLRGGIGYTDKLIF.